This T cell receptor beta chain was captured in a study of T cells in Graves' hyperthyroidism and ophthalmopathy. Overall study results and limits: Clonotypes that were expanded in thyroid above 0.001 mostly appeared in blood too.

RNA transcripts were the template for amplifying TCR beta CDR3 regions. A set of HTBI primers served as the primers for a first-round RT-PCR of the TCR CDR3. One entry per CDR3 protein, called by TCRdb with MiXCR from the multiplex PCR reads. The repertoire includes around 350,000 distinct CDR3 sequences, about 14% of them detected once, and about 20% sits in the top ten. Remarks on this clonotype: What it binds is unknown.

Exclusions: uncontrolled infection, other autoimmune disease, pregnancy, lactation. Clinical symptoms, serum thyroxine, TRAb, thyroid ultrasound and orbital computed tomography informed diagnoses. Fresh peripheral blood, 8 to 10 ml of it, supplied the PBMCs. Sequencing was performed on blood. This TCR was sampled from a woman aged 25 to 39 with Graves' ophthalmopathy.

CDR3 residues: CSVPNTGELFF. CDR3 nucleotide sequence: TGCAGTGTGCCGAACACCGGGGAGCTGTTTTTT. The V gene is TRBV20-1, the J gene TRBJ2-2; no reliable D call. This CDR3 has 11 amino acids. The V and J ends lost 7 bases and 0 bases respectively, with 3 bases between them. Germline loops: CDR1 DFQATT, CDR2 SNEGSKA (reference sequence).